Listed below are T cell receptor beta chains from one sample, sequenced in a study of CD8+ T cells in alopecia areata. The data were produced by immunoSEQ multiplex PCR, yet TCRdb's version contains in-frame clones alone and is incomplete. The top ten hold 4% to 5.5% of the sample, which has roughly 150,000 clones, roughly 60% seen once. Sequenced: CD4+ T cells sorted from blood. The source of these receptors is a human donor in good health. Both conserved end residues are part of each CDR3. Size is omitted from some rows. Given values are once, few, many or a class for expanded clones.

size | V | CDR3
NA | TRBV5-4 | CASSLELRGSGQPQHF
few | TRBV29-1 | CSVSKQGRGTDTQYF
many | TRBV4-1 | CASSPYAGSYNEQFF
NA | TRBV10-3 | CASHPSGTNYNEQFF
NA | TRBV5-6 | CASSLASNQPQHF
few | TRBV5-6 | CASSLVSTGELFF
NA | TRBV6-5 | CASSSLDTQYF
once | TRBV11-2 | CASSPQGGGQYF
many | TRBV10-3 | CAISESTGQPQHF
NA | TRBV27 | CASSRPGPGGQAGEQYF
once | TRBV27 | CASSPLFWASSYEQYF